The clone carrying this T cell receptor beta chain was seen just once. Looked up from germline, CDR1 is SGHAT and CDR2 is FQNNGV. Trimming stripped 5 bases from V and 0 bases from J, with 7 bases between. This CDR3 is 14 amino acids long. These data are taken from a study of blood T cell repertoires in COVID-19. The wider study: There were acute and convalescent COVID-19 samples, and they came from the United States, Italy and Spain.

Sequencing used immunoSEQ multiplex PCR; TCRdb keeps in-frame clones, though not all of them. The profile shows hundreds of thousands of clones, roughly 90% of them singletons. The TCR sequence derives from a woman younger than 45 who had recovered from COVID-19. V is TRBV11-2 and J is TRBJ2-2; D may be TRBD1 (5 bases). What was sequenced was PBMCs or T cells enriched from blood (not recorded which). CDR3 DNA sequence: TGTGCCAGCAGCAAGGGGACGAACACCGGGGAGCTGTTTTTT. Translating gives CASSKGTNTGELFF.